This T cell receptor (beta chain) was documented in a study of post-analysis software for immune sequencing data. Findings and caveats of the study: Among multiple sclerosis patients, normalized Chao1 diversity was significantly below that of controls. F measure grouped same-batch samples tightly together.

Unique molecular identifiers had been added to the TCR beta cDNA libraries. Via MiXCR, TCRdb re-called the PCR reads, giving one row per CDR3 protein. Of just over 250,000 distinct CDR3 sequences listed, 30% to 45% are singletons. This clonotype was counted many times. The antigen is unknown. This clonotype was sampled from a girl aged 10 to 17 with multiple sclerosis. Sequenced input: blood.

DNA of the CDR3: TGTGCCAGCAGCTCCCCATGGTCGGTCTACGAGCAGTACTTC. The encoded protein is CASSSPWSVYEQYF. The chain links TRBV7-8 to TRBJ2-7; D is undetermined. This CDR3 has 14 residues. Trimming took off 4 bases at V and 3 bases at J, with 13 bases between the two ends. Germline CDR1 reads SGHVS; CDR2 reads FQNEAQ.